One and the same sample provided the 22 T cell receptor beta chains below, sequenced in a study of T cell responses to AZD1222 COVID-19 vaccine. Using immunoSEQ multiplex PCR, the repertoire was profiled, and TCRdb retains in-frame clones only, with some absent. Of more than 100,000 clones detected, roughly 90% appear once; the ten largest clones hold 9.8%. Material: peripheral blood, obtained on day 0 of AZD1222 vaccination. These receptors came from an adult in good health.

V and J are TRBV18 and TRBJ2-3; D remains ambiguous. The CDR3 extends over 13 amino acids. Germline V gene data show CDR1 as KGHSH and CDR2 as LQKENI. Trimming shortened V by 0 bases and J by 8 bases, and 9 bases separated the two germline ends. The DNA of the CDR3 is TGTGCCAGCTCACCACCTAGCTTCGCTACGCAGTATTTT. Translating it yields CASSPPSFATQYF.

V usage is TRBV7-2 and J usage is TRBJ2-5, with 8 bases that match TRBD2. Germline V gene lookup returns CDR1 SGHTA and CDR2 FQGNSA. CDR3 length equals 14 residues. The ends lost 4 bases at V and 3 bases at J; junction bases unmatched: 4. Here the CDR3 reads CASSSGRAEETQYF. DNA for the CDR3: TGTGCCAGCAGCTCCGGGAGGGCCGAAGAGACCCAGTACTTC.

V usage is TRBV30 and J usage is TRBJ2-1, with D tentatively TRBD2 (5 bases). The CDR3 contains 14 residues. Germline lookup yields CDR1 GTSNPN and CDR2 SVGIG (reference sequence). V was trimmed by 3 bases and J by 7 bases, leaving 16 bases between them. CDR3 sequence: CAWRGSGSANEQFF. CDR3 DNA sequence: TGTGCCTGGAGAGGGAGTGGGAGTGCGAATGAGCAGTTCTTC. The entire variable domain, with the rest obtained from reference TRBV30 and TRBJ2-1, is as follows: SQTIHQWPATLVQPVGSPLSLECTVEGTSNPNLYWYRQAAGRGLQLLFYSVGIGQISSEVPQNLSASRPQDRQFILSSKKLLLSDSGFYLCAWRGSGSANEQFFGPGTRLTVL.

V usage is TRBV14 and J usage is TRBJ1-4, with D unclear. Looked up from germline, CDR1 is SGHDN and CDR2 is FVKESK. The CDR3 totals 15 residues. Trimming removed 0 bases at V and 3 bases at J, with 8 bases between. CDR3 sequence: CASSQEKLANEKLFF. The CDR3 DNA is TGTGCCAGCAGCCAAGAGAAATTGGCTAATGAAAAACTGTTTTTT.

The V and J genes are TRBV13 and TRBJ2-1, with D unresolved. V was shortened by 5 bases and J by 6 bases, with 11 bases between the two germline ends. This CDR3 comprises 13 residues. Germline V lookup: CDR1 PRHDT, CDR2 FYEKMQ (reference sequence). The CDR3 DNA is TGTGCCAGCAGCCCTGAGACTCGCAATGAGCAGTTCTTC. This sequence encodes CASSPETRNEQFF.

The sample holds a few counts of this clone. The chain is built from TRBV6-5 and TRBJ1-1, with no clear D. V lost 5 bases to trimming and J lost 2 bases, with 12 bases between them. The CDR3 has 14 residues. The germline V gene has CDR1 MNHEY and CDR2 SVGAGI. CDR3 protein: CASSLTQFNTEAFF. Here the CDR3 DNA reads TGTGCCAGCAGTCTTACACAGTTTAACACTGAAGCTTTCTTT.

V usage is TRBV5-8 and J usage is TRBJ2-2; D is perhaps TRBD1 or TRBD2 (5 bases each). This CDR3 contains 16 residues. The ends were cut back, 7 bases at V and 1 base at J, with 17 bases in the middle. Germline CDR1 and CDR2: SGHTS and YDEGEE. The CDR3 loop is CASGSGTALNTGELFF. The CDR3 DNA reads TGTGCCAGCGGCTCCGGGACGGCCTTGAACACCGGGGAGCTGTTTTTT.

A single count supports this clone. The rearrangement joins TRBV9 to TRBJ2-7, with D possibly TRBD2 on 6 matching bases. Looked up from germline, CDR1 is SGDLS and CDR2 is YYNGEE. The CDR3 is 13 residues long. Trimming took off 0 bases at V and 5 bases at J, with 9 bases between the two ends. CDR3 amino acids: CASSVGGENEQYF. As DNA, the CDR3 is TGTGCCAGCAGCGTAGGGGGGGAAAACGAGCAGTACTTC.

The chain is built from TRBV6-5 and TRBJ2-1; D perhaps matches TRBD1 (6 bases). Germline values: CDR1 MNHEY, CDR2 SVGAGI. V lost 5 bases and J 1 base, leaving 12 bases between the germline ends. This CDR3 has 15 amino acids. CDR3 sequence: CASSPQQGSYNEQFF. The CDR3 DNA reads TGTGCCAGCAGTCCTCAGCAGGGGTCCTACAATGAGCAGTTCTTC.

The rearrangement uses TRBV5-4 and TRBJ2-3, with D unresolved. V was pared by 4 bases and J by 2 bases, with 14 bases between. Germline loops: CDR1 SGHNT, CDR2 YYREEE (reference sequence). This CDR3 contains 15 residues. The CDR3 is CASSPQPRATDTQYF. The CDR3 nucleotides are TGTGCCAGCAGCCCCCAGCCTCGCGCCACAGATACGCAGTATTTT.

This sequence joins TRBV6-4 and TRBJ2-1, with D perhaps TRBD1 (7 bases). CDR1 and CDR2 (germline): MRHNA, SNTAGT. CDR3 length: 15 amino acids. Trimming shortened V by 1 base and J by 5 bases, and 12 bases separated the two germline ends. This chain's CDR3 is CASSDWAGGHNEQFF. DNA for the CDR3: TGTGCCAGCAGTGACTGGGCAGGGGGGCACAATGAGCAGTTCTTC.

The chain uses TRBV12-3 or TRBV12-4 and TRBJ2-5; no clear D. The CDR3 covers 11 residues. V was pared by 3 bases and J by 9 bases, with 8 bases between. For the CDR3, the DNA is TGTGCCAGCAGTTTGGCCCCCCCCCAGTACTTC. Translating it yields CASSLAPPQYF.

This clone was seen more than once but under ten times. This chain joins TRBV19 and TRBJ2-1, with TRBD2 as a possible D gene (6 bases). V lost 5 bases, J lost 6 bases, and 20 bases lay in between. Germline CDR1 is LNHDA and CDR2 is SQIVND (reference sequence). CDR3 size: 16 residues. CDR3 in amino acids: CASSGGQPGWFNEQFF. Here the CDR3 DNA reads TGTGCCAGTAGTGGAGGGCAACCAGGGTGGTTCAATGAGCAGTTCTTC.

This chain connects TRBV5-4 to TRBJ1-4, with 9 bases identical to TRBD1. After removal of 4 bases from V and 7 bases from J, the junction contained 8 bases not matched to a gene. The CDR3 length is 15 residues. The germline V gene has CDR1 SGHNT and CDR2 YYREEE (reference sequence). The CDR3 region is CASSAGTGGGEKLFF. CDR3 DNA sequence: TGTGCCAGCAGCGCGGGTACAGGGGGCGGTGAAAAACTGTTTTTT.

The V gene is TRBV7-9, the J gene TRBJ2-5; D is tentatively TRBD1 or TRBD2 (5 bases each). V lost 1 base and J lost 5, with 17 bases in between. There are 16 residues in the CDR3. In germline, CDR1 is SEHNR, CDR2 FQNEAQ (reference sequence). The CDR3 nucleotides are TGTGCCAGCAGCTTAGTGCTGGGGGTTGGGTCGGAGACCCAGTACTTC. This gives the protein CASSLVLGVGSETQYF.

V and J are TRBV7-9 and TRBJ1-1; 8 nucleotides agree with TRBD1. V gave up 4 bases and J gave up 6 bases; unmatched junction bases: 4. The V gene's germline CDR1 is SEHNR and CDR2 FQNEAQ (reference sequence). The CDR3 contains 13 residues. The CDR3 DNA follows: TGTGCCAGCAGCTCCCAGACAGGGGCTGAAGCTTTCTTT. Its protein is CASSSQTGAEAFF. Together with reference TRBV7-9 and TRBJ1-1, the CDR3 gives the full variable domain: DTGVSQNPRHKITKRGQNVTFRCDPISEHNRLYWYRQTLGQGPEFLTYFQNEAQLEKSRLLSDRFSAERPKGSFSTLEIQRTEQGDSAMYLCASSSQTGAEAFFGQGTRLTVV.

This clone has only one observation. The gene calls are TRBV5-1 and TRBJ1-1; D remains ambiguous. V was cut by 1 base and J by 5 bases, with 9 bases left in between. This CDR3 is 13 amino acids long. CDR1 is SGHRS and CDR2 is YFSETQ in the germline V gene. The CDR3: CASSLLGATEAFF. CDR3 nucleotides: TGCGCCAGCAGCTTGTTGGGTGCAACTGAAGCTTTCTTT.

The chain has TRBV11-2 and TRBJ1-2; tentatively, D is TRBD1 (6 bases). Germline loops: CDR1 SGHAT, CDR2 FQNNGV. This CDR3 spans 17 amino acids. V was trimmed by 5 bases and J by 2 bases, leaving 21 bases between them. The CDR3 DNA reads as TGTGCCAGCAGCCTCCCCGGCGGGGGCAGAGCGAACTATGGCTACACCTTC. It specifies CASSLPGGGRANYGYTF.

This rearrangement joins TRBV7-9 to TRBJ2-7, with a possible D match to TRBD1 (5 bases). The CDR3 consists of 14 residues. The V end was cut by 0 bases, the J end by 3 bases, with 9 bases between. Germline V gene data show CDR1 as SEHNR and CDR2 as FQNEAQ (reference sequence). This chain's CDR3 is CASSLAPRVYEQYF. For the CDR3, the DNA is TGTGCCAGCAGCTTAGCGCCCAGGGTCTACGAGCAGTACTTC.

The chain couples TRBV19 to TRBJ1-5; D is perhaps TRBD1 (6 bases). This CDR3 is 13 amino acids long. V was trimmed by 6 bases and J by 7 bases, leaving 13 bases between them. Germline CDR1 and CDR2: LNHDA and SQIVND (reference sequence). The CDR3, as DNA: TGTGCCAGTAGGTACAGGGTATCCCAGCCCCAGCATTTT. The encoded protein is CASRYRVSQPQHF.

The rearrangement links TRBV19 to TRBJ2-4, with a weak D call TRBD1 (6 bases). The V gene lost 0 bases and the J gene lost 2 bases, with 11 bases spanning the gap. Germline lookup yields CDR1 LNHDA and CDR2 SQIVND (reference sequence). This CDR3 spans 16 amino acids. The CDR3 spells CASSIERTVPKNIQYF. The CDR3 coding sequence is TGTGCCAGTAGTATAGAAAGGACAGTCCCCAAAAACATTCAGTACTTC.

The chain uses TRBV4-1 and TRBJ2-7; no reliable D call. The V gene's germline CDR1 is MGHRA and CDR2 YSYEKL. Deletions cut 4 bases from V and 0 bases from J, with 10 bases between. CDR3 length: 14 residues. DNA for the CDR3: TGCGCCAGCAGCCCGAGAGCAGTCTCCTACGAGCAGTACTTC. This gives the protein CASSPRAVSYEQYF.